What follows are 14 T cell receptor beta chains derived from one specimen sequenced in a study of CD8 T cells in Susac syndrome. An amount of RNA that ranged from roughly 0.5 to 1 ug was reverse transcribed with random hexamers. Each CDR3 protein gets one entry after TCRdb re-called the immunoSEQ multiplex PCR reads with MiXCR. The data show hundreds of thousands of distinct CDR3 sequences, 85% seen once. The sequencing input was CD8+ T cells from PBMCs. The receptor source for this set is a human donor with multiple sclerosis.

This sequence joins TRBV6-6 and TRBJ1-2; 8 nucleotides align to TRBD1. Germline V CDR1 and CDR2: MNHNY, SVGAGI (reference sequence). The CDR3 runs 15 residues. After removal of 6 bases from V and 4 bases from J, the junction contained 10 bases not matched to a gene. CDR3 in amino acids: CASSLQGALGYGYTF. CDR3 bases: TGTGCCAGCAGCCTTCAGGGGGCGCTCGGCTATGGCTACACCTTC.

This chain uses TRBV12-3 or TRBV12-4 with TRBJ2-5; tentative D call: TRBD1 (6 bases). CDR3 length equals 14 residues. V lost 3 bases, J lost 4 bases, and 12 bases lay in between. The CDR3 DNA follows: TGTGCCAGCAGTTTTCAGGGGCCCGGAGAGACCCAGTACTTC. This encodes CASSFQGPGETQYF.

This chain's CDR3 is CSVEDELGQGTEQYF. The CDR3 DNA sequence: TGCAGCGTTGAAGATGAATTGGGACAGGGGACTGAGCAGTACTTC. The J gene is TRBJ2-7, the V gene TRBV29-1, with 10 positions matching TRBD1. J was trimmed by 7 bases and V by 0 bases; bases with no gene match: 9. Germline values: CDR1 SQVTM, CDR2 ANQGSEA. The CDR3 extends over 15 amino acids.

The chain has TRBV14 and TRBJ1-1; D perhaps matches TRBD1 (5 bases). CDR3 length: 16 amino acids. V was shortened by 4 bases and J by 0 bases, with 15 bases between the two germline ends. Germline CDR1 reads SGHDN; CDR2 reads FVKESK. CDR3 bases: TGTGCCAGCAGCCGGTTGACAGACGGGGTGAACACTGAAGCTTTCTTT. Its protein product is CASSRLTDGVNTEAFF.

The chain carries TRBV27 and TRBJ2-1; 10 nucleotides match TRBD2. The germline CDR1 and CDR2 sequences are MNHEY and SMNVEV (reference sequence). This CDR3 has 13 amino acids. Losses at the gene ends were 5 bases for V and 8 bases for J; bases not matched to a gene: 3. CDR3 amino acids: CASSTSGMDEQFF. In DNA form, the CDR3 reads TGTGCCAGCAGTACTAGCGGGATGGATGAGCAGTTCTTC.

The rearrangement joins TRBV27 to TRBJ2-6; unclear D gene. The CDR3 runs 14 residues. The V end lost 8 bases, the J end lost 0 bases, and 8 bases lay between the germline ends. The germline gives CDR1 MNHEY, CDR2 SMNVEV (reference sequence). The CDR3 DNA is TGTGCCAGCTCGATTATCTCTGGGGCCAACGTCCTGACTTTC. It codes for CASSIISGANVLTF.

The V call is TRBV30, the J call TRBJ2-7, with D perhaps matching TRBD1 or TRBD2 (5 bases each). V was cut by 0 bases and J by 4 bases, with 13 bases left in between. The length of the CDR3 is 14 residues. Germline V lookup: CDR1 GTSNPN, CDR2 SVGIG (reference sequence). The CDR3 reads CAWSVGTEGYEQYF. CDR3 bases: TGTGCCTGGAGTGTAGGGACCGAAGGGTACGAGCAGTACTTC.

V gene TRBV30 combines with J gene TRBJ1-4; TRBD1 matches at 9 bases. The CDR3 length is 11 residues. Germline assignment: CDR1 GTSNPN and CDR2 SVGIG (reference sequence). After removal of 1 base from V and 12 bases from J, the junction contained 0 bases not matched to a gene. Here the CDR3 reads CAWSGDRELFF. In nucleotides, the CDR3 is TGTGCCTGGAGTGGGGACAGGGAACTGTTTTTT.

The rearrangement links TRBV12-3 or TRBV12-4 to TRBJ1-1, with a tentative D call TRBD1 (5 bases). This CDR3 is 13 amino acids long. V was clipped by 2 bases and J by 8 bases, with 12 bases between them. DNA of the CDR3: TGTGCCAGCAGTTTACAGGGCCGCGGAGAAGCTTTCTTT. Translated: CASSLQGRGEAFF.

This rearrangement joins TRBV10-3 to TRBJ1-1; D is uncertain. The CDR3 is made up of 14 amino acids. Germline lookup yields CDR1 ENHRY and CDR2 SYGVKD. V dropped 4 bases and J dropped 1 base, with 10 bases sitting between them. CDR3 in amino acids: CAISGGPENTEAFF. The CDR3 region has the DNA TGTGCCATCAGTGGAGGCCCAGAGAACACTGAAGCTTTCTTT.

V gene TRBV10-1 combines with J gene TRBJ2-2; D not resolved. The length of the CDR3 is 15 residues. V lost 3 bases to trimming and J lost 4 bases, with 12 bases between them. From germline, CDR1 is WNHNN and CDR2 SYGVQD (reference sequence). Here the CDR3 reads CASSDSMVLTGELFF. CDR3 DNA sequence: TGCGCCAGCAGTGACAGTATGGTGCTCACCGGGGAGCTGTTTTTT.

The rearrangement uses TRBV25-1 and TRBJ1-2, with a possible D match to TRBD1 (6 bases). The germline V gene has CDR1 MGHDK and CDR2 SYGVNS. This CDR3 region has 12 residues. Trimming pared 4 bases from V and 8 bases from J, leaving 11 bases between. This chain's CDR3 is CASSGNREGYTF. In DNA, the CDR3 is TGTGCCAGCAGTGGTAACAGGGAAGGCTACACCTTC.

The CDR3 nucleotides read TGTGCCAGCAGTCCAGCAGGGGTCAATCAGCCCCAGCATTTT. Translated, it gives CASSPAGVNQPQHF. The V call is TRBV6-5, the J call TRBJ1-5; TRBD1 might be the D (6 bases). Germline CDR1 and CDR2: MNHEY and SVGAGI. The germline V and J ends were trimmed by 5 bases and 3 bases, with 11 bases remaining between them. The CDR3 has 14 residues.

This sequence joins TRBV28 and TRBJ2-4; 10 bases fit TRBD1. Germline CDR1 is MDHEN and CDR2 is SYDVKM. This CDR3 spans 19 amino acids. V lost 3 bases to trimming and J lost 3 bases; unmatched junction nucleotides: 14. The DNA of the CDR3 is TGTGCCAGCAGTTTTATCGGGACAGGGGAACCAGTAGGCAAAAACATTCAGTACTTC. Amino acid sequence: CASSFIGTGEPVGKNIQYF.